Reported below is one T cell receptor beta chain. The V gene's germline CDR1 is SGHVS and CDR2 FQNEAQ. There are 15 residues in the CDR3. The J segment lost 2 bases and the V segment lost 1 base, leaving 5 bases of the junction unmatched. This specimen comes from a study of blood T cell repertoires in COVID-19. Background on the study: PBMCs, B-cell-depleted T cells, or T cells were the source of the cDNA or gDNA that made up the material.

In the original processing: Quantification of nucleated cells was approximated via reference gene primer amplification. Profiled with immunoSEQ multiplex PCR; TCRdb holds only in-frame clones, not every one. V, J and clone size were drawn from that table, and D and trimming were deduced from the DNA. The sample contains over 200,000 clones, roughly 86% of which appear only once. The chain couples TRBV7-8 to TRBJ2-7; 7 bases align to TRBD1. The sequencing sample was made of peripheral blood. The sequence was obtained from a woman in her sixties with acute or convalescent COVID-19. CDR3 amino acids: CASSLVGQVTYEQYF. CDR3 coding DNA: TGTGCCAGCAGCTTAGTAGGACAGGTGACCTACGAGCAGTACTTC. The entire variable domain, with the rest obtained from reference TRBV7-8 and TRBJ2-7, is as follows: GAGVSQSPRYKVAKRGQDVALRCDPISGHVSLFWYQQALGQGPEFLTYFQNEAQLDKSGLPSDRFFAERPEGSVSTLKIQRTQQEDSAVYLCASSLVGQVTYEQYFGPGTRLTVT.